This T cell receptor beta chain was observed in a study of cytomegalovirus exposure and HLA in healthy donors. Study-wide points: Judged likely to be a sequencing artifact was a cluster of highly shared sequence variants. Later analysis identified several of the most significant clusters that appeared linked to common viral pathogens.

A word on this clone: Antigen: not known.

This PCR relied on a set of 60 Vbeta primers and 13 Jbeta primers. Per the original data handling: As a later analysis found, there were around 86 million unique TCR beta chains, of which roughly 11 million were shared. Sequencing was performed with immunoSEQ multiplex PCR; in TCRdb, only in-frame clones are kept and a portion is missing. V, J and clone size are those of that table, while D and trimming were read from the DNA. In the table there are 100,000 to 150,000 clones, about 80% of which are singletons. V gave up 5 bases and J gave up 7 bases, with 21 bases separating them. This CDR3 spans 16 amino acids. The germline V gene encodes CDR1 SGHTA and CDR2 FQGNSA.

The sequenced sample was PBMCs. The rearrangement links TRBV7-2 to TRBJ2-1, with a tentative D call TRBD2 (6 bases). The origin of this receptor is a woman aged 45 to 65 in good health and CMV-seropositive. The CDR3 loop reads CASSLRRGPGLNEQFF. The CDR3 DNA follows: TGTGCCAGCAGCCTACGGCGGGGACCGGGACTGAATGAGCAGTTCTTC.